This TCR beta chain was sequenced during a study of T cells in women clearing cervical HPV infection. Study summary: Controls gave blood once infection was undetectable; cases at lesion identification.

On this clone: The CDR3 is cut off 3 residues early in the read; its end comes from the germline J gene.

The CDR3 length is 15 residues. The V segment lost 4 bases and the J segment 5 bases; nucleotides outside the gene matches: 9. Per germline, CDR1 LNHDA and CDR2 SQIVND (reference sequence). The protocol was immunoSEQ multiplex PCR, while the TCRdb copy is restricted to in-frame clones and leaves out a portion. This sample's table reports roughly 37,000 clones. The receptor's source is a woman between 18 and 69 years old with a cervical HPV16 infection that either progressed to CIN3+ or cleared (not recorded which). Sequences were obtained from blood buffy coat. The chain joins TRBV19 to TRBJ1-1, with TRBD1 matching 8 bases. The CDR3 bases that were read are TGTGCCAGTAGTACCACCAGGGGGCCGGCAACTGAA. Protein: CASSTTRGPATE. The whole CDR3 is CASSTTRGPATEAFF.